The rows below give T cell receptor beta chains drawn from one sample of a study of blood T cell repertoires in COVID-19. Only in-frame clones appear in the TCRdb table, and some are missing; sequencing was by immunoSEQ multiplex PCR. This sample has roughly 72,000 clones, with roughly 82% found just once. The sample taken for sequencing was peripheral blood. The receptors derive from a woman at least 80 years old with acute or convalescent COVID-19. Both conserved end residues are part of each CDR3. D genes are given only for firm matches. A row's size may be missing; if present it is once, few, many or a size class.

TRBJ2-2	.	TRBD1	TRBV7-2	TGTGCCAGCAGCTTAGCCGACAGGGCCACCGGGGAGCTGTTTTTT	CASSLADRATGELFF
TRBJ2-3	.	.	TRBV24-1	TGTGCCACCAGTGAACCGTTAGCCCAGAGGGCAGATACGCAGTATTTT	CATSEPLAQRADTQYF
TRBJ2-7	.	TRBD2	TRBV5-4	TGTGCCAGCAGCTTGTCCGGGACTAGTGGCTACGAGCAGTACTTC	CASSLSGTSGYEQYF
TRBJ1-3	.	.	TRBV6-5	TGTGCCAGCAGTTCCGCCCACGCCGGGGCTGGAAACACCATATATTTT	CASSSAHAGAGNTIYF
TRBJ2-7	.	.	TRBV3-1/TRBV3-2	TGTGCCAGCAGCCAGATAAGACAGAACGAGCAGTACTTC	CASSQIRQNEQYF
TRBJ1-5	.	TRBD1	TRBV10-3	TGTGCCATCAGTGAGCGACAGGGATCAAATCAGCCCCAGCATTTT	CAISERQGSNQPQHF
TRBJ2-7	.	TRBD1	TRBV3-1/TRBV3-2	TGTGCCAGCAGCAAACAGGGGGCCTCCCACGAGCAGTACTTC	CASSKQGASHEQYF
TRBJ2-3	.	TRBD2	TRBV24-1	TGTGCCACCAGTGATTTTACAGCGGGAGGGCGCACAGATACGCAGTATTTT	CATSDFTAGGRTDTQYF
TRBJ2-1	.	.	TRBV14	TGTGCCAGCAGCCCCTTGAGGGGGGGCATCTACAATGAGCAGTTCTTC	CASSPLRGGIYNEQFF
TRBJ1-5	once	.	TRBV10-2	TGCGCCAGCAGGGCAGGGGTCAATCAGCCCCAGCATTTT	CASRAGVNQPQHF
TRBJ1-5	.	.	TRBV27	TGTGCCAGCAGTTTAGTTCAGGGCAATCAGCCCCAGCATTTT	CASSLVQGNQPQHF
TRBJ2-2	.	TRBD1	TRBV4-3	TGCGCCAGCAGCCAAGAGCGGACAGGGAAGAACACCGGGGAGCTGTTTTTT	CASSQERTGKNTGELFF
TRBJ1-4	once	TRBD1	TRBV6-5	TGTGCCAGCAGACCCGGGACAGGGCTTGAAAAACTGTTTTTT	CASRPGTGLEKLFF
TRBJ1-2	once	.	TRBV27	TGTGCCATCAAGGGGGGGGCTAACTATGGCTACACCTTC	CAIKGGANYGYTF
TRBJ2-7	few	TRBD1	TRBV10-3	TGTGCCATCAGTGAGTCAAGGGGGCGCTTGGCGGAGCAGTACTTC	CAISESRGRLAEQYF
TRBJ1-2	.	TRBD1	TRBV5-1	TGCGCCAGCAGCCCCGGGACAGGATATGGCTACACCTTC	CASSPGTGYGYTF
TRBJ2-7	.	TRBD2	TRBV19	TGTGCCAGTAGGGCTAGCGGGAGTTTCCCCGAGCAGTACTTC	CASRASGSFPEQYF
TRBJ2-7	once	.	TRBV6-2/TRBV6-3	TGTGCCAGCAGTCCCCCCCTCGGAGCGGAGACCTCCGGGCAGTACTTC	CASSPPLGAETSGQYF
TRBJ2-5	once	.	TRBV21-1	TGTGCCAGCAGCAAATTCGCGGGAGGGCGGGGAGGAGAGACCCAGTACTTC	CASSKFAGGRGGETQYF
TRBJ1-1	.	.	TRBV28	TGTGCCAGCGGCCGGACACCCATGAACACTGAAGCTTTCTTT	CASGRTPMNTEAFF
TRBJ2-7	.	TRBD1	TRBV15	TGTGCCACCAGCAGAGAACTGGGGACAGCAGGAACCTACGAGCAGTACTTC	CATSRELGTAGTYEQYF
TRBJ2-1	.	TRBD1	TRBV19	TGTGCCAGTAGTAGAGAGACGACAGGGAACAATGAGCAGTTCTTC	CASSRETTGNNEQFF
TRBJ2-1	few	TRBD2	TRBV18	TGTGCCAGCTCATTGCCGGGACTAGCATACAATGAGCAGTTCTTC	CASSLPGLAYNEQFF
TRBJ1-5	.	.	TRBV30	TGTGCCTGGGGGGCAGGGATGGGCAATCAGCCCCAGCATTTT	CAWGAGMGNQPQHF
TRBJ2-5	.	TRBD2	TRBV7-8	TGTGCCAGCAGCTTAACACTAGCGGGAGTAAAGACCCAGTACTTC	CASSLTLAGVKTQYF
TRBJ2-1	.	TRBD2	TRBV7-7	TGTGCCAGCAGCTTAACTTTTGCGGGAGGGCCGAACAATGAGCAGTTCTTC	CASSLTFAGGPNNEQFF
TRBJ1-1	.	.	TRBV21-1	TGTGCCAGCAGCAAAGCGCGGGTTCGAATGAACACTGAAGCTTTCTTT	CASSKARVRMNTEAFF
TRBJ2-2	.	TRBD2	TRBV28	TGTGCCAGCCTACAGGGCGGGAGGTCCATGGCGAACACCGGGGAGCTGTTTTTT	CASLQGGRSMANTGELFF
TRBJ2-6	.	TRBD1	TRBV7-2	TGTGCCAGCAGCTTAGCGACAGGACAGGGATCCTCTGGGGCCAACGTCCTGACTTTC	CASSLATGQGSSGANVLTF
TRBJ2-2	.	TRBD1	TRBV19	TGTGCCAGTAGTATCGTTGGGACAGAGAACACCGGGGAGCTGTTTTTT	CASSIVGTENTGELFF
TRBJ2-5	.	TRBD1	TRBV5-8	TGTGCCAGCAGCTTTGGGGGGACAGGGGTCGGAGAGACCCAGTACTTC	CASSFGGTGVGETQYF
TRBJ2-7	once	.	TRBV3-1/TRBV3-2	TGTGCCAGCAGCCTCCAGGGCAACGAGCAGTACTTC	CASSLQGNEQYF
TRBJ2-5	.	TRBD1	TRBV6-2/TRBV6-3	TGTGCCAGCAGCCACCCGGACAGGGGACAAGAGACCCAGTACTTC	CASSHPDRGQETQYF
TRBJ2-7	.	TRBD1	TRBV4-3	TGCGCCAGCAGCCAAGGGACGGTCCCGGGACAGGGGGCGAACGAGCAGTACTTC	CASSQGTVPGQGANEQYF
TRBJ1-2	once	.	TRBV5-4	TGTGCCAGCAGCTCAGGAGGTACTAACTATGGCTACACCTTC	CASSSGGTNYGYTF
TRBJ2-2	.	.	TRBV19	TGTGCCAGTAGCGGGAGTACGAACACCGGGGAGCTGTTTTTT	CASSGSTNTGELFF
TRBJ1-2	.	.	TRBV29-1	TGCAGCGTTGGTCGGGGGGGAGTCTATGGCTACACCTTC	CSVGRGGVYGYTF